This section outlines one T cell receptor (beta chain) sequence together with its context. Antigen unknown. Germline V gives CDR1 MNHNY, CDR2 SVGAGI (reference sequence). Trimming at V came to 6 bases and at J to 6 bases, leaving 5 bases not matched to a gene. CDR3 length: 12 residues. This sample was taken from a study of T cell repertoires in cytomegalovirus infection. Study-level information: Both a matching HLA type and CMV infection were indicated by public TCR beta signatures. Study-wide points: The ex vivo response was dominated by HLA-C-restricted CMV-specific TCR beta clonotypes. People with CMV and the relevant HLA were identified by cumulative public TCR beta family frequency.

TCRdb processed the reads anew with MiXCR; each CDR3 protein has one entry. The repertoire holds roughly 600,000 distinct CDR3 sequences, approximately 24% seen once, with around 7.6% in the top ten. V usage is TRBV6-6 and J usage is TRBJ2-7, with 7 bases that match TRBD1. The source of this sequence is a human donor in good health (CMV status not recorded). Some clones in this sample may be carry-over from other donors' samples. Sequenced input: CD8+ T cells from PBMCs. The CDR3 sequence: CASRHRGPEQYF. CDR3 nucleotides: TGTGCCAGCAGACACAGGGGACCCGAGCAGTACTTC.